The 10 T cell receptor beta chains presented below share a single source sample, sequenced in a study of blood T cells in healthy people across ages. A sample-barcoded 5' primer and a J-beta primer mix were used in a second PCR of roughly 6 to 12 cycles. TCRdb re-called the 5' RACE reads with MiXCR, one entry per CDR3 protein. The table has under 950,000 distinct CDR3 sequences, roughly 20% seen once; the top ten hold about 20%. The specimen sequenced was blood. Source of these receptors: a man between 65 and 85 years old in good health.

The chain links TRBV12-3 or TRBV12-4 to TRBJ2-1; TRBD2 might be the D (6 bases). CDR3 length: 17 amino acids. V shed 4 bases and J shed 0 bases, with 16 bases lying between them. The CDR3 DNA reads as TGTGCCAGCAGTTCGGCGGGGCCAGCCGTCTCCTACAATGAGCAGTTCTTC. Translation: CASSSAGPAVSYNEQFF.

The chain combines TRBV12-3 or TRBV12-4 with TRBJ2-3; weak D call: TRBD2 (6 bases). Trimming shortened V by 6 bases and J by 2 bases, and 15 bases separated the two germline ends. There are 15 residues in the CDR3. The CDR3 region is CASSLRGTNTDTQYF. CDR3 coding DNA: TGTGCCAGCAGCCTCCGGGGGACCAACACAGATACGCAGTATTTT.

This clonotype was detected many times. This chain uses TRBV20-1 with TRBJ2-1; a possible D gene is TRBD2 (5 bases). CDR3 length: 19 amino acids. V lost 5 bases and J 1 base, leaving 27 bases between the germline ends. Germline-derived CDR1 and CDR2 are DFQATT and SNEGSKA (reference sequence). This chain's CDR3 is CSAFSSLYAGAVSYNEQFF. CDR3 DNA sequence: TGCAGTGCTTTTTCCTCCCTCTATGCGGGCGCTGTTTCCTACAATGAGCAGTTCTTC.

The CDR3 is CASSLGALIDTQYF. The CDR3, as DNA: TGCGCCAGCAGCTTAGGAGCTCTAATAGATACGCAGTATTTT. This chain links TRBV5-1 with TRBJ2-3; D is uncertain. The CDR3 runs to 14 residues. With 2 bases removed from V and 5 bases from J, the gap between germline ends came to 12 bases. Germline CDR1 reads SGHRS; CDR2 reads YFSETQ.

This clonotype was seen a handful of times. CDR3: CASSVNRGGQPQHF. CDR3 nucleotides: TGTGCCAGCAGCGTAAACAGGGGAGGTCAGCCCCAGCATTTT. The gene calls are TRBV7-8 and TRBJ1-5, with 7 bases identical to TRBD1. The V segment lost 5 bases and the J segment 6 bases; nucleotides outside the gene matches: 7. Germline V gene data show CDR1 as SGHVS and CDR2 as FQNEAQ. The CDR3 has 14 residues.

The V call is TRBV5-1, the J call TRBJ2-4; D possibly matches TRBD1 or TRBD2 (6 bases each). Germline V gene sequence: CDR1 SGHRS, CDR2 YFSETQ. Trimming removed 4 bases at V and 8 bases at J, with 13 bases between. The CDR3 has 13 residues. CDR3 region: CASSDWGAHIQYF. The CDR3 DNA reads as TGCGCCAGCAGCGACTGGGGGGCCCACATTCAGTACTTC. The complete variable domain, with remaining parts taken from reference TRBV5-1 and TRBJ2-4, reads KAGVTQTPRYLIKTRGQQVTLSCSPISGHRSVSWYQQTPGQGLQFLFEYFSETQRNKGNFPGRFSGRQFSNSRSEMNVSTLELGDSALYLCASSDWGAHIQYFGAGTRLSVL.

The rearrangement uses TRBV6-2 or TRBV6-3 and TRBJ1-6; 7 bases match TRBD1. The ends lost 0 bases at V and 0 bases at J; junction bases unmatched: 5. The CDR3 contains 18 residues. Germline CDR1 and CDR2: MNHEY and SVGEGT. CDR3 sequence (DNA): TGTGCCAGCAGTTACTCAGGGACAGCGAGCTCCTATAATTCACCCCTCCACTTT. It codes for CASSYSGTASSYNSPLHF.

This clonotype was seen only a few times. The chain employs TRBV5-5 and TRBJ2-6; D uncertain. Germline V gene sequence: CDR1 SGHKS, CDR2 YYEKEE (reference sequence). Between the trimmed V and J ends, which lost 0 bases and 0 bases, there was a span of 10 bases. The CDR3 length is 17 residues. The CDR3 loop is CASSLAWQSSGANVLTF. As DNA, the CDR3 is TGTGCCAGCAGCTTGGCATGGCAGTCCTCTGGGGCCAACGTCCTGACTTTC.

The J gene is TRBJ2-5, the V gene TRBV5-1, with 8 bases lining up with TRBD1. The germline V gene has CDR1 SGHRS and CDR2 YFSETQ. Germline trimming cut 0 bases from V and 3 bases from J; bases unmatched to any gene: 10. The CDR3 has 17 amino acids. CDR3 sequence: CASSLDRGLGTKETQYF. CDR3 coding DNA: TGCGCCAGCAGCTTGGACAGGGGGTTGGGGACCAAAGAGACCCAGTACTTC.

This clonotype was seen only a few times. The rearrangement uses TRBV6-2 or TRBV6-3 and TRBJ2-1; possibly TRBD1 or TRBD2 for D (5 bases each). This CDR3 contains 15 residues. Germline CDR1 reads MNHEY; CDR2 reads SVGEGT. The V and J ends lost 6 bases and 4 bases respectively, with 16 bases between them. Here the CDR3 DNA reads TGTGCCAGCAGCGACCCAGGGCGGGCTTACAATGAGCAGTTCTTC. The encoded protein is CASSDPGRAYNEQFF.